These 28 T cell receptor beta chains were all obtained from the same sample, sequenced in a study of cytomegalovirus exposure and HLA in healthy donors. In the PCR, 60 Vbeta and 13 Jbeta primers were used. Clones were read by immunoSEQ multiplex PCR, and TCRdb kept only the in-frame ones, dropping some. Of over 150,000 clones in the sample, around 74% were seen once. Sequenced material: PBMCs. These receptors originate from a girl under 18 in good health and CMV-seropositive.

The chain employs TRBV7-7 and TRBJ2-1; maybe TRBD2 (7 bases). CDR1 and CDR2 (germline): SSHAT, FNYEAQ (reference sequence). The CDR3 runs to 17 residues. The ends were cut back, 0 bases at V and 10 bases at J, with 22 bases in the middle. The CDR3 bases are TGTGCCAGCAGCTTAGCGACGGGCGGGGGCCTGGCGAGGGAGCAGTTCTTC. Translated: CASSLATGGGLAREQFF. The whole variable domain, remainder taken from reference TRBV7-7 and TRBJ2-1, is GAGVSQSPRYKVTKRGQDVTLRCDPISSHATLYWYQQALGQGPEFLTYFNYEAQPDKSGLPSDRFSAERPEGSISTLTIQRTEQRDSAMYRCASSLATGGGLAREQFFGPGTRLTVL.

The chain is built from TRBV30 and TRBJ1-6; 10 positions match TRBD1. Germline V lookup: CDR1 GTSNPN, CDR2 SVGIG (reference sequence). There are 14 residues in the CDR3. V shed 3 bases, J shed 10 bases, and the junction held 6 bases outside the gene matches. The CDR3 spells CAWSRKTGGSPLHF. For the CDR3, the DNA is TGTGCCTGGAGCCGAAAGACAGGGGGCTCACCCCTCCACTTT.

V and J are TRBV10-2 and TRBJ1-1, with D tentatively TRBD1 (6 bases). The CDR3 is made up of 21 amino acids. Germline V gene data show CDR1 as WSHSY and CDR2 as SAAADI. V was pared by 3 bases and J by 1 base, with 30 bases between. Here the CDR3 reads CASSDRTGGGGARGANTEAFF. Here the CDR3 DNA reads TGCGCCAGCAGTGACCGAACCGGGGGAGGGGGGGCGCGGGGGGCGAACACTGAAGCTTTCTTT.

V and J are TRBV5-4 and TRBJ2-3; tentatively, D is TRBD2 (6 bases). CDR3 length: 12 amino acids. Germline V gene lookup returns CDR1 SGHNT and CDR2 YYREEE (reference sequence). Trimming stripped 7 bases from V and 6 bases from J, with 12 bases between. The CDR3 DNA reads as TGTGCCAGCGCGGGGACTCACGATACGCAGTATTTT. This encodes CASAGTHDTQYF.

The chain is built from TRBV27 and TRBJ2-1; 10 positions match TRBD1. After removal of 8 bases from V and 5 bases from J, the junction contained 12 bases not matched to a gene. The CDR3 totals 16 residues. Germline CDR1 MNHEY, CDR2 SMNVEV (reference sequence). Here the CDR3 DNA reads TGTGCCAGCGGGGGGGGACAGGGGCTTGGAAACAATGAGCAGTTCTTC. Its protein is CASGGGQGLGNNEQFF.

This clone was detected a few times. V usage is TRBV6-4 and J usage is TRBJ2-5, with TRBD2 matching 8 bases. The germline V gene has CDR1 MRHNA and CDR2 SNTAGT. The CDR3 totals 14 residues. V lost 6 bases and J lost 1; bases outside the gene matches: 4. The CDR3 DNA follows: TGTGCCAGCAGCCCGGGAGGGACCCAAGAGACCCAGTACTTC. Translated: CASSPGGTQETQYF.

CDR3 bases: TGCAGCGTTGAAGAGGCAGAAAATCAGCCCCAGCATTTT. Protein: CSVEEAENQPQHF. The chain couples TRBV29-1 to TRBJ1-5; D unresolved. Germline assignment: CDR1 SQVTM and CDR2 ANQGSEA. Trimming shortened V by 0 bases and J by 4 bases, and 7 bases separated the two germline ends. The CDR3 is 13 residues long.

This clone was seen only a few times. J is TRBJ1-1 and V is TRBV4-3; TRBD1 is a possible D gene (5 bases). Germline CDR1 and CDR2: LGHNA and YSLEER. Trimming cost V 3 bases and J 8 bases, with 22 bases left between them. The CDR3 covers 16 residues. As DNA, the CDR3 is TGCGCCAGCAGCCACGCTCGGGACTCAACCTTTCGGGAAGCTTTCTTT. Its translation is CASSHARDSTFREAFF.

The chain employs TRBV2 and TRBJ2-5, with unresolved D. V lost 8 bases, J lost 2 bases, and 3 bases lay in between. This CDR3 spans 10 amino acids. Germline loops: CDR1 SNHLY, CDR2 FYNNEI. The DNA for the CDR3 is TGTGCCAGCCGTCAAGAGACCCAGTACTTC. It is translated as CASRQETQYF.

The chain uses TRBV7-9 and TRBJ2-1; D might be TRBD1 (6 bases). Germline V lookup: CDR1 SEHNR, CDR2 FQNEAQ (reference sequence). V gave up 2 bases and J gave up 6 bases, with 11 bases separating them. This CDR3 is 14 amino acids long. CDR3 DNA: TGTGCCAGCAGCTTATGGGGGCGCGGCAATGAGCAGTTCTTC. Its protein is CASSLWGRGNEQFF. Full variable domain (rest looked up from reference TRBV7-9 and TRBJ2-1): DTGVSQNPRHKITKRGQNVTFRCDPISEHNRLYWYRQTLGQGPEFLTYFQNEAQLEKSRLLSDRFSAERPKGSFSTLEIQRTEQGDSAMYLCASSLWGRGNEQFFGPGTRLTVL.

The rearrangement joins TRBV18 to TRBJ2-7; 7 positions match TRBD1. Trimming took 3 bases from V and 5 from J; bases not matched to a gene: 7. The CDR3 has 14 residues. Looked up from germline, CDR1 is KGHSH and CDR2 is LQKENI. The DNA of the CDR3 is TGTGCCAGCTCACCTGGACAGGCCGTCCACGAGCAGTACTTC. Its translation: CASSPGQAVHEQYF.

The CDR3, as DNA: TGTGCCAGCAGCTTAGATGGGGACAGGGAGCGCAATGAGCAGTTCTTC. It translates to CASSLDGDRERNEQFF. The V gene is TRBV11-2, the J gene TRBJ2-1, with 9 bases lining up with TRBD1. The CDR3 is 16 residues long. Losses at the gene ends were 0 bases for V and 6 bases for J; bases not matched to a gene: 6. Germline CDR1 is SGHAT and CDR2 is FQNNGV.

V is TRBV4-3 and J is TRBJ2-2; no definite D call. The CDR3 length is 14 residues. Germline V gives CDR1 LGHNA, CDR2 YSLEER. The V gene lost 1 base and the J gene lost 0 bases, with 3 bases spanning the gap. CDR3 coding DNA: TGCGCCAGCAGCCAAGTCACGAACACCGGGGAGCTGTTTTTT. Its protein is CASSQVTNTGELFF.

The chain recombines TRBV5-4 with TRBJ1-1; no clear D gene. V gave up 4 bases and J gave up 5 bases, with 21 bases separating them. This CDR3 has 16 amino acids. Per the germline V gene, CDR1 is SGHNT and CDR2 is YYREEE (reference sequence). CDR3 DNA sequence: TGTGCCAGCAGCCCAACCCTCGCCGGGGTTAGGACTGAAGCTTTCTTT. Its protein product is CASSPTLAGVRTEAFF.

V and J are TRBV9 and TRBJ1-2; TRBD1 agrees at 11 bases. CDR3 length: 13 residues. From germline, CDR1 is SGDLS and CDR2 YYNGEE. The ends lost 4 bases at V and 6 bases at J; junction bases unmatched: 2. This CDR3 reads CASSSGQGDGYTF. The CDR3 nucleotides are TGTGCCAGCAGCTCGGGACAGGGGGATGGCTACACCTTC.

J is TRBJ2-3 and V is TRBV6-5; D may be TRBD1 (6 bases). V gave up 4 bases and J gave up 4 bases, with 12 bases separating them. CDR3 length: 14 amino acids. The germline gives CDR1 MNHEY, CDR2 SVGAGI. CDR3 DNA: TGTGCCAGCAGTTTGGGGGCCATACCAGATACGCAGTATTTT. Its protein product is CASSLGAIPDTQYF.

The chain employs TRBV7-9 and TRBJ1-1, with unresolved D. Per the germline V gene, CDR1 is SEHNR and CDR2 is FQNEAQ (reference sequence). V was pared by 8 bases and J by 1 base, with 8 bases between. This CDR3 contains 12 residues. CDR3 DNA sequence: TGTGCCAGCGGAAGAGGGAACACTGAAGCTTTCTTT. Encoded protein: CASGRGNTEAFF. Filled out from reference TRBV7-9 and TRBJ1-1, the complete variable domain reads DTGVSQNPRHKITKRGQNVTFRCDPISEHNRLYWYRQTLGQGPEFLTYFQNEAQLEKSRLLSDRFSAERPKGSFSTLEIQRTEQGDSAMYLCASGRGNTEAFFGQGTRLTVV.

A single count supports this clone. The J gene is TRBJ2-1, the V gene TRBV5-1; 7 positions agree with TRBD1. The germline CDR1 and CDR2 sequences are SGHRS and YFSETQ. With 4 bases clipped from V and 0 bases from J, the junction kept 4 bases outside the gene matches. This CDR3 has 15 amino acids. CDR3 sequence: CASSHGTDSYNEQFF. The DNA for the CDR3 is TGCGCCAGCAGCCATGGGACAGACTCCTACAATGAGCAGTTCTTC. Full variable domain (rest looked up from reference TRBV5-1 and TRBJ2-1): KAGVTQTPRYLIKTRGQQVTLSCSPISGHRSVSWYQQTPGQGLQFLFEYFSETQRNKGNFPGRFSGRQFSNSRSEMNVSTLELGDSALYLCASSHGTDSYNEQFFGPGTRLTVL.

CDR3 loop: CASGLGLAGARHTYEQYF. As DNA, the CDR3 is TGTGCTAGTGGTTTGGGACTAGCGGGGGCGCGCCATACCTACGAGCAGTACTTC. This chain links TRBV12-5 with TRBJ2-7; TRBD2 matches at 12 bases. Per the germline V gene, CDR1 is LGHNT and CDR2 is FRNRAP. The length of the CDR3 is 18 residues. V was clipped by 1 base and J by 2 bases; unmatched bases: 9.

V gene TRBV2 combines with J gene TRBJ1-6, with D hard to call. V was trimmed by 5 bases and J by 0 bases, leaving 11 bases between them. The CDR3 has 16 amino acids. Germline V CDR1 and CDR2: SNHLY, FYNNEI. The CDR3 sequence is CASSYFRSSYNSPLHF. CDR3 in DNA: TGTGCCAGCAGTTATTTCAGAAGCTCCTATAATTCACCCCTCCACTTT.

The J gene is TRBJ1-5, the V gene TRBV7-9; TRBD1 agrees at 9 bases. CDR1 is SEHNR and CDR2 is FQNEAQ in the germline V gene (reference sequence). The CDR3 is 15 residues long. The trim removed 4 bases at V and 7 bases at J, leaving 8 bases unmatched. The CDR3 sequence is CASSSGTGSSQPQHF. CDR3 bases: TGTGCCAGCAGCTCCGGGACAGGGTCGTCCCAGCCCCAGCATTTT.

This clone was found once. The CDR3: CASSPSGGAYNEQFF. DNA for the CDR3: TGTGCCAGCAGTCCTAGCGGGGGGGCCTACAATGAGCAGTTCTTC. The chain couples TRBV7-2 to TRBJ2-1; 12 nucleotides match TRBD2. The V and J ends lost 6 bases and 2 bases, in that order; junction bases with no gene match: 2. Germline V CDR1 and CDR2: SGHTA, FQGNSA. This CDR3 has 15 amino acids.

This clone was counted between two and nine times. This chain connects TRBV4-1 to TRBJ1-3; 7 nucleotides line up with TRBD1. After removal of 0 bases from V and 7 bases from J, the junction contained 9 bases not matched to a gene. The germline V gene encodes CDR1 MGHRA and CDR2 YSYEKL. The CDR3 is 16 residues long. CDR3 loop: CASSQDSPGGGNTIYF. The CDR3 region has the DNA TGCGCCAGCAGCCAAGATTCCCCAGGGGGTGGTAACACCATATATTTT.

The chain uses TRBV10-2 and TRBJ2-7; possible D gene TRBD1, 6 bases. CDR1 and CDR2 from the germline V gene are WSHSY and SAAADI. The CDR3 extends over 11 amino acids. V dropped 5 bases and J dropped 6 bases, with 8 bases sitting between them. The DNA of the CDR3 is TGCGCCAGCAGTTGGGACATCGAGCAGTACTTC. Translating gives CASSWDIEQYF.

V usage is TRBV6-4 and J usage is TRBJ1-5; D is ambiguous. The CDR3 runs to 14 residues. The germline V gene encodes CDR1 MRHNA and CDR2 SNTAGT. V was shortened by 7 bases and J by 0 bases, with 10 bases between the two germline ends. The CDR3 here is CASNGEHSNQPQHF. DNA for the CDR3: TGTGCCAGCAATGGAGAGCATAGCAATCAGCCCCAGCATTTT.

CDR3: CASSTRQGAHYGYTF. CDR3 coding DNA: TGTGCCAGTAGTACCCGACAGGGGGCCCACTATGGCTACACCTTC. V is TRBV19 and J is TRBJ1-2; 10 bases match TRBD1. This CDR3 has 15 residues. V trimming: 4 bases; J trimming: 3 bases; junction bases outside the gene matches: 5. Germline V gene data show CDR1 as LNHDA and CDR2 as SQIVND (reference sequence). Drawing the rest from reference TRBV19 and TRBJ1-2, the complete variable domain is DGGITQSPKYLFRKEGQNVTLSCEQNLNHDAMYWYRQDPGQGLRLIYYSQIVNDFQKGDIAEGYSVSREKKESFPLTVTSAQKNPTAFYLCASSTRQGAHYGYTFGSGTRLTVV.

The CDR3 nucleotides read TGTGCCAGCAGTAACCTACTGGGGCCGGTGTACTTC. Its protein product is CASSNLLGPVYF. The rearrangement joins TRBV6-5 to TRBJ2-5; D is perhaps TRBD1 (5 bases). V was trimmed by 5 bases and J by 13 bases, leaving 17 bases between them. Germline V gives CDR1 MNHEY, CDR2 SVGAGI. The CDR3 is 12 amino acids.

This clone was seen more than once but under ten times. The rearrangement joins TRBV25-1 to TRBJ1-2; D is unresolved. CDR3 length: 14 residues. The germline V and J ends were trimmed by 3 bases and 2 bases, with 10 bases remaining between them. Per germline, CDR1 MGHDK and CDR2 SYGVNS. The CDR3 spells CASSDLPGNYGYTF. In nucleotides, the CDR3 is TGTGCCAGCAGTGACCTCCCAGGAAACTATGGCTACACCTTC.